This is a list of T cell receptor beta chains from one sample in a study of blood T cell repertoires in COVID-19. Assay: immunoSEQ multiplex PCR; the TCRdb copy retains only in-frame clones and omits some. The table records nearly 250,000 clones, roughly 83% of them present only once. Sequences were obtained from peripheral blood. These receptors all stem from an elderly woman with COVID-19, enrolled during active disease. The CDR3 runs from the conserved cysteine through the conserved F or W. D genes are given only for firm matches. For some rows the clone size is stated as once, few or many, or as a class when expanded; others skip it.

J gene	D gene	clone size	V gene	CDR3 protein
TRBJ1-5	.	once	TRBV7-9	CASSLEQVQPQHF
TRBJ1-1	TRBD1	.	TRBV6-6	CASSKRQGGNTEAFF
TRBJ1-2	.	.	TRBV7-9	CASSVDSTSFYGYTF
TRBJ2-7	.	.	TRBV5-1	CASSATRDKDEQYF
TRBJ1-5	.	.	TRBV28	CASRVAGHLPGGSNQPQHF
TRBJ2-2	TRBD2	.	TRBV13	CASSLRAGANTGELFF
TRBJ1-2	TRBD1	.	TRBV18	CASSPPAGGGYTF
TRBJ1-1	TRBD1	.	TRBV30	CAWRQGVITEAFF
TRBJ1-4	.	few	TRBV6-6	CASSGTGTEKLFF
TRBJ1-1	TRBD1	.	TRBV10-3	CAIRTGENTEAFF
TRBJ1-2	.	.	TRBV5-6	CASSLERGYGYTF
TRBJ2-7	.	.	TRBV19	CASRRQVGSYEQYF
TRBJ1-1	TRBD1	.	TRBV2	CASFQGQVHTEAFF
TRBJ2-7	.	.	TRBV30	CAWRHPNQGRFYEQYF
TRBJ2-2	.	.	TRBV6-5	CASTRRSPNTGELFF
TRBJ2-2	.	.	TRBV5-6	CASSFWPANTGELFF
TRBJ2-1	.	.	TRBV21-1	CASSFDRREWYNEQFF
TRBJ2-5	.	.	TRBV7-2	CASSWEREETQYF
TRBJ1-1	.	.	TRBV2	CASSASGVGLGTEAFF
TRBJ2-2	TRBD1	.	TRBV6-5	CASRTGRNTGELFF
TRBJ2-7	.	.	TRBV5-1	CASSLDGLSPTF
TRBJ1-2	TRBD1	.	TRBV4-2	CASSYEDRGGDGYTF
TRBJ1-1	.	.	TRBV30	CAWSATGNTEAFF
TRBJ1-4	TRBD1	.	TRBV4-3	CASSQGHGGQANEKLFF
TRBJ2-3	.	.	TRBV5-6	CASSPATGLRTDTQYF
TRBJ2-5	TRBD2	few	TRBV7-6	CASSFRAGQETQYF
TRBJ1-3	.	.	TRBV13	CASSFAPGSGNTIYF
TRBJ2-2	.	few	TRBV7-8	CASRDRTNTGELFF
TRBJ2-4	TRBD1	.	TRBV5-1	CASSLVGQAAKNIQYF
TRBJ2-1	TRBD1	.	TRBV3-1/TRBV3-2	CASSRTGANEQFF
TRBJ2-2	TRBD1	once	TRBV28	CASRTGGIFRKSGELFF
TRBJ1-6	.	.	TRBV6-2/TRBV6-3	CASSFTTSPNSPLHF
TRBJ2-3	.	.	TRBV7-2	CASSPPAGTTSTDTQYF
TRBJ1-1	.	.	TRBV5-4	CASRPWTVPNTEAFF
TRBJ2-5	.	.	TRBV7-8	CASSRGGVQETQYF
TRBJ1-2	.	.	TRBV12-3/TRBV12-4	CASSPLPGYTF